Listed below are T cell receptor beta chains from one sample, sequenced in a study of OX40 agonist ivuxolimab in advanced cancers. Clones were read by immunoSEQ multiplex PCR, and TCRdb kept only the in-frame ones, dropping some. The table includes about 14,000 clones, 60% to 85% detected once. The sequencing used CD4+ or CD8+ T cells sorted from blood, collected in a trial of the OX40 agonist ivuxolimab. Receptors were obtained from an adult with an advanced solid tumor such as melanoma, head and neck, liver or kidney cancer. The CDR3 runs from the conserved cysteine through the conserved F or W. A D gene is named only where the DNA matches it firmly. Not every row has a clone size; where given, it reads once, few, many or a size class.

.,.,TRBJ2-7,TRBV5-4,TGTGCCAGCAGCTGGGCGCGTACCGACGAGCAGTACTTC,CASSWARTDEQYF
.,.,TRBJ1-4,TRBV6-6,TGTGCCAGCAGTTACGAGGACACAACTAATGAAAAACTGTTTTTT,CASSYEDTTNEKLFF
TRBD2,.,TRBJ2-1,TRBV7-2,TGTGCCAGCAGCCCGACTGGGGGGGATGAGCAGTTCTTC,CASSPTGGDEQFF
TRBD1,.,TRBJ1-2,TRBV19,TGTGCCAGTAGTATAATTTGGGACAGTCTTAACTATGGCTACACCTTC,CASSIIWDSLNYGYTF
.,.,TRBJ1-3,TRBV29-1,TGCAGCGTTTCCGCCCGAGGGTACCGGGTATATTTT,CSVSARGYRVYF
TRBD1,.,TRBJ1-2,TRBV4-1,TGCGCCAGCAGCCAAGGCCCCGTCCGGACAGGGAGTCCGGACACCTTC,CASSQGPVRTGSPDTF
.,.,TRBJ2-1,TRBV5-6,TGTGCCAGCAGCTTGGGCGGCTACAATGAGCAGTTCTTC,CASSLGGYNEQFF
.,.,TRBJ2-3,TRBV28,TGTGCCAGCAGTTTGGGGACTAGCACAGATACGCAGTATTTT,CASSLGTSTDTQYF
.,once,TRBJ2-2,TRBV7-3,TGTGCCAGCAGCTTCTACAGTTCCGGGGAGCTGTTTTTT,CASSFYSSGELFF
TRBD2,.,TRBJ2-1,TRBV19,TGTGCCAGTAGTTTATCTAGCGGGAGGCTTAATGAGCAGTTCTTC,CASSLSSGRLNEQFF
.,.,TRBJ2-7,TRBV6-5,TGTGCCAGCAGTACACCTCTGGAGTCCTACGAGCAGTACTTC,CASSTPLESYEQYF
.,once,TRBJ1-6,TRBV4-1,TGCGCCAGCAGCCAAGATTACGGGACACCCCTCCACTTT,CASSQDYGTPLHF
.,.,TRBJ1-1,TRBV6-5,TGTGCCAGCAGGGTAGGCTTGTTAGCTTTCTTT,CASRVGLLAFF
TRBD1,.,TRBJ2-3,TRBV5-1,TGCGCCAGCAGCAACGCACAGGGGACAGATACGCAGTATTTT,CASSNAQGTDTQYF
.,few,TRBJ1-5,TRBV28,TGTGCCAGCAGGGGGATGCTGGAGTATAGCAATCAGCCCCAGCATTTT,CASRGMLEYSNQPQHF
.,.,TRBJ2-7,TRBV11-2,TGTGCCAGCACTTCGGGGGACAGACCCTACGAGCAGTACTTC,CASTSGDRPYEQYF